The 20 T cell receptor beta chains below come from one sample, sequenced in a study of blood T cell repertoires in COVID-19. Profiled with immunoSEQ multiplex PCR; TCRdb holds only in-frame clones, not every one. The sample lists approximately 120,000 clones; 80% to 95% were seen once. The sequenced sample consisted of peripheral blood. These receptors originate from a man between 50 and 59 years old with COVID-19, enrolled during active disease.

This chain joins TRBV29-1 and TRBJ2-3; 7 bases map to TRBD2. The CDR3 totals 13 residues. J lost 5 bases, V lost 7 bases, and 9 bases had no gene match. Germline CDR1 is SQVTM and CDR2 is ANQGSEA. DNA for the CDR3: TGCAGCGGTTGGGGGGGGATCCTAGATACGCAGTATTTT. Translating gives CSGWGGILDTQYF.

This clone came up once. The chain recombines TRBV7-2 with TRBJ1-1; D is ambiguous. Between the trimmed V and J ends, which lost 3 bases and 8 bases, there was a span of 7 bases. This CDR3 comprises 11 residues. CDR1 is SGHTA and CDR2 is FQGNSA in the germline V gene. The CDR3 protein is CASSLRREAFF. In DNA, the CDR3 is TGTGCCAGCAGCTTGAGGCGGGAAGCTTTCTTT.

The rearrangement joins TRBV29-1 to TRBJ2-1; weak D call: TRBD2 (5 bases). Germline CDR1 and CDR2: SQVTM and ANQGSEA. V was clipped by 4 bases and J by 5 bases, with 12 bases between them. The CDR3 sequence is 13 residues long. This CDR3 reads CSVVRLADNEQFF. In nucleotides, the CDR3 is TGCAGCGTTGTACGCCTAGCTGACAATGAGCAGTTCTTC.

The table lists this clone with a count of one. The genes are TRBV21-1 and TRBJ2-3; TRBD1 is the table's D call, not checked against the DNA. TRBV21-1 is deemed a pseudogene. There are 15 residues in the CDR3. CDR3 in amino acids: CASTRVWGRSDTQYF. CDR3 in DNA: TGTGCCAGCACCCGGGTGTGGGGCCGATCAGATACGCAGTATTTT.

The gene calls are TRBV10-3 and TRBJ2-1; D is possibly TRBD2 (6 bases). The CDR3 covers 13 residues. V lost 6 bases to trimming and J lost 7 bases, with 13 bases between them. Germline CDR1 and CDR2: ENHRY and SYGVKD. This CDR3 reads CAIRGPAGNEQFF. CDR3 nucleotides: TGTGCCATCAGGGGTCCAGCGGGTAATGAGCAGTTCTTC.

V and J are TRBV30 and TRBJ2-5; the D is unclear. This CDR3 region has 11 residues. Trimming left V 3 bases short and J 4 bases short, with 6 bases between. CDR1 is GTSNPN, CDR2 SVGIG, per germline (reference sequence). The CDR3: CAWRHAETQYF. The DNA for the CDR3 is TGTGCCTGGAGACACGCAGAGACCCAGTACTTC.

This clone was seen a single time. The chain links TRBV3-1 (or the pseudogene TRBV3-2) to TRBJ2-4; 7 bases align to TRBD1. With V trimmed by 4 bases and J by 7 bases, 4 bases remained unmatched. The length of the CDR3 is 13 residues. The germline CDR1 and CDR2 sequences are LGHDT and YNNKEL (reference sequence). CDR3 loop: CASSPTGMNIQYF. The CDR3 nucleotides read TGTGCCAGCAGCCCGACAGGGATGAACATTCAGTACTTC.

The table lists this clone with a count of one. The chain recombines TRBV7-2 with TRBJ2-5, with 12 bases fitting TRBD2. Unmatched junction bases numbered 4, after V lost 6 bases and J lost 5 bases. CDR1 and CDR2 from the germline V gene are SGHTA and FQGNSA. The CDR3 is made up of 14 amino acids. The CDR3 spells CASRSGLAGETQYF. The CDR3 DNA sequence: TGTGCCAGCAGATCGGGACTAGCGGGTGAGACCCAGTACTTC.

The genes are TRBV2 and TRBJ1-1, with D uncertain. The CDR3 is made up of 10 amino acids. CDR1 SNHLY and CDR2 FYNNEI come from the germline V gene. The V and J ends lost 4 bases and 5 bases respectively, with 2 bases between them. The CDR3 sequence is CASSVTEAFF. CDR3 in DNA: TGTGCCAGCAGTGTAACTGAAGCTTTCTTT.

This sequence joins TRBV3-1 (or the pseudogene TRBV3-2) and TRBJ2-5, with D perhaps matching TRBD2 (5 bases). The length of the CDR3 is 16 residues. Trimming removed 0 bases at V and 5 bases at J, with 16 bases between. Germline lookup yields CDR1 LGHDT and CDR2 YNNKEL (reference sequence). CDR3 region: CASSQEMREKAETQYF. CDR3 DNA: TGTGCCAGCAGCCAAGAGATGAGGGAGAAGGCGGAGACCCAGTACTTC.

CDR3 loop: CASSYAGGELFF. CDR3 DNA: TGCGCCAGCAGCTATGCGGGTGGGGAGCTGTTTTTT. The chain carries TRBV5-1 and TRBJ2-2; D might be TRBD2 (5 bases). V was shortened by 3 bases and J by 8 bases, with 8 bases between the two germline ends. The CDR3 sequence is 12 residues long. Germline values: CDR1 SGHRS, CDR2 YFSETQ.

The chain's CDR3 is CASSLDISNYGYTF. In nucleotides, the CDR3 is TGTGCCAGCAGTTTGGACATTTCTAACTATGGCTACACCTTC. The chain couples TRBV28 to TRBJ1-2; TRBD1 is a possible D gene (5 bases). The germline CDR1 and CDR2 sequences are MDHEN and SYDVKM. The CDR3 sequence is 14 residues long. With 3 bases removed from V and 0 bases from J, the gap between germline ends came to 8 bases.

V usage is TRBV6-5 and J usage is TRBJ2-7, with 7 nucleotides matching TRBD1. Germline trimming cut 6 bases from V and 7 bases from J; bases unmatched to any gene: 3. CDR3 size: 11 residues. CDR1 MNHEY and CDR2 SVGAGI come from the germline V gene. CDR3 sequence reads: CASRQGREQYF. Here the CDR3 DNA reads TGTGCCAGCAGACAGGGGAGAGAGCAGTACTTC.

The chain links TRBV6-6 to TRBJ1-1; maybe TRBD1 (6 bases). CDR3 size: 13 residues. The germline V and J ends were trimmed by 6 bases and 5 bases, with 13 bases remaining between them. Germline CDR1 is MNHNY and CDR2 is SVGAGI (reference sequence). The DNA of the CDR3 is TGTGCCAGCAGGCTACAGGGTGGGACTGAAGCTTTCTTT. This sequence encodes CASRLQGGTEAFF.

The chain is built from TRBV9 and TRBJ2-2; D is possibly TRBD2 (7 bases). V shed 3 bases and J shed 6 bases, with 21 bases lying between them. CDR1 SGDLS and CDR2 YYNGEE come from the germline V gene. The CDR3 loop spans 17 amino acids. The CDR3 nucleotides are TGTGCCAGCAGCGCCTTTCAGGGGAGGGCAGGCGCCGGGGAGCTGTTTTTT. Protein sequence: CASSAFQGRAGAGELFF.

This clone was picked up one time. The rearrangement links TRBV27 to TRBJ2-1; 7 positions match TRBD2. V dropped 6 bases and J dropped 6; count of bases not matched to a gene: 5. Germline V CDR1 and CDR2: MNHEY, SMNVEV (reference sequence). This CDR3 spans 13 amino acids. This CDR3 reads CASSPGLVNEQFF. CDR3 bases: TGTGCCAGCAGCCCCGGACTAGTCAATGAGCAGTTCTTC.

V and J are TRBV5-1 and TRBJ2-3; the D gene is possibly TRBD2 (7 bases). V was cut by 0 bases and J by 3 bases, with 20 bases left in between. CDR3 length: 18 amino acids. Germline values: CDR1 SGHRS, CDR2 YFSETQ. This CDR3 is CASSLVPSGGLGTDTQYF. The CDR3, as DNA: TGCGCCAGCAGCTTGGTACCTTCGGGGGGCCTGGGAACAGATACGCAGTATTTT.

The genes are TRBV15 and TRBJ1-5, with TRBD1 matching over 8 bases. The junction had 15 bases not matched to a gene; V was cut back by 4 bases and J by 7 bases. The CDR3 runs 17 residues. The germline V gene has CDR1 LNHNV and CDR2 YYDKDF (reference sequence). The CDR3 protein is CATSITNRGQGRQPQHF. For the CDR3, the DNA is TGTGCCACCAGCATAACCAACCGCGGACAGGGCCGACAGCCCCAGCATTTT.

This clone was recorded a few times. The chain employs TRBV27 and TRBJ1-1; TRBD1 matches at 7 bases. Per the germline V gene, CDR1 is MNHEY and CDR2 is SMNVEV (reference sequence). The CDR3 runs to 14 residues. The J segment lost 4 bases and the V segment lost 5 bases, leaving 7 bases of the junction unmatched. The CDR3 spells CASSILRDSTEAFF. DNA for the CDR3: TGTGCCAGCAGTATCCTCCGGGACAGCACTGAAGCTTTCTTT.

This clone was found a few times. The chain joins TRBV19 to TRBJ2-7; D perhaps matches TRBD1 (5 bases). The CDR3 consists of 14 residues. Germline CDR1 and CDR2: LNHDA and SQIVND (reference sequence). V lost 7 bases and J lost 5, with 18 bases in between. The CDR3 DNA reads as TGTGCCAGTACCCCCAGGGCAGGTTCCCACGAGCAGTACTTC. This translates into CASTPRAGSHEQYF.